This TCR beta chain is from a study of Graves' ophthalmopathy and Graves' hyperthyroidism. Study-wide points: Blood also held most thyroid clonotypes expanded above 0.001 frequency.

RNA served as the template for amplifying TCR beta CDR3 regions. The workflow started with a first-round RT-PCR run with HTBI primers and then moved on to a second-round multiplex PCR. TCRdb reprocessed the multiplex PCR reads via MiXCR and lists one record per CDR3 protein. The sample records hundreds of thousands of distinct CDR3 sequences, 20% to 25% being singletons. In this cohort's terms, stable hyperthyroidism meant no ophthalmopathy by 18 months of follow-up. Pregnancy or lactation, uncontrolled infections and other autoimmune diseases were grounds for excluding patients. Fresh peripheral blood (more than 9 ml) yielded the PBMCs. This clonotype was detected many times. Its specificity is unknown. The germline V gene has CDR1 SGHTA and CDR2 FQGNSA. The CDR3 is 15 amino acids. The J segment lost 3 bases and the V segment lost 4 bases, leaving 6 bases of the junction unmatched.

Material for sequencing was peripheral blood. V is TRBV7-2 and J is TRBJ1-3; 7 bases map to TRBD1. The receptor's source is a woman between 18 and 29 years old with stable Graves' hyperthyroidism. The CDR3 loop is CASSSWTGGGNTIYF. In DNA form, the CDR3 reads TGTGCCAGCAGCTCCTGGACAGGAGGTGGAAACACCATATATTTT.